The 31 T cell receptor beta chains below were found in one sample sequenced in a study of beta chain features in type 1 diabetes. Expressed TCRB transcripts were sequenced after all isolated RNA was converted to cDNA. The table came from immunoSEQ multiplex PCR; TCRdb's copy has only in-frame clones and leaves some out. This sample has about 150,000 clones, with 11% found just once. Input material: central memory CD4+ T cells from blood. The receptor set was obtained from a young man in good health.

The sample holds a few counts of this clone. The CDR3 DNA reads TGTGCCAGCAGCGACACCCCTAATCAGCCCCAGCATTTT. Protein: CASSDTPNQPQHF. The chain employs TRBV19 and TRBJ1-5; D ambiguous. CDR3 length equals 13 residues. Trimming pared 9 bases from V and 4 bases from J, leaving 13 bases between. Germline V gives CDR1 LNHDA, CDR2 SQIVND (reference sequence).

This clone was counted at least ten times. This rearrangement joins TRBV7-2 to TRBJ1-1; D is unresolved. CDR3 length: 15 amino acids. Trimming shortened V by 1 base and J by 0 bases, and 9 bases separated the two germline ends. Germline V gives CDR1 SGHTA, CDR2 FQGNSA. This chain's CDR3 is CASSLGARMNTEAFF. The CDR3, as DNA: TGTGCCAGCAGCTTAGGTGCACGGATGAACACTGAAGCTTTCTTT. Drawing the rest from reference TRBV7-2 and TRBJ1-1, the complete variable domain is GAGVSQSPSNKVTEKGKDVELRCDPISGHTALYWYRQSLGQGLEFLIYFQGNSAPDKSGLPSDRFSAERTGGSVSTLTIQRTQQEDSAVYLCASSLGARMNTEAFFGQGTRLTVV.

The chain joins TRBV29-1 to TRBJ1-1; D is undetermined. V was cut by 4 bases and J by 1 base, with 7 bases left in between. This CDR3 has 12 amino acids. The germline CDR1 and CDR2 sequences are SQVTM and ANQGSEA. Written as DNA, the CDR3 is TGCAGCGTTGCCCGGAGGAACACTGAAGCTTTCTTT. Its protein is CSVARRNTEAFF.

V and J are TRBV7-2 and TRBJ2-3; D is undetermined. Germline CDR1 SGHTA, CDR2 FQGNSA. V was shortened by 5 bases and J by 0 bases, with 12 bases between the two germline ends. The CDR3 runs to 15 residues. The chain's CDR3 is CASSPPLGSTDTQYF. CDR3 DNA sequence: TGTGCCAGCAGCCCCCCGCTGGGCAGCACAGATACGCAGTATTTT.

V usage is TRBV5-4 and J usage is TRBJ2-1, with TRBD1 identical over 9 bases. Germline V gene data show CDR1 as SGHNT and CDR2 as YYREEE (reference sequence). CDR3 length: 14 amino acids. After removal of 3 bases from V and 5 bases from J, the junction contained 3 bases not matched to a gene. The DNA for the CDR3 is TGTGCCAGCAGCTCCCGGACAGGGGACAATGAGCAGTTCTTC. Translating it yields CASSSRTGDNEQFF.

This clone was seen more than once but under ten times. CDR3 residues: CASVPTRERGEQFF. In DNA form, the CDR3 reads TGTGCCAGCGTACCTACGCGGGAGAGGGGTGAGCAGTTCTTC. The rearrangement links TRBV7-9 to TRBJ2-1; 7 nucleotides match TRBD2. CDR3 length: 14 residues. With V trimmed by 8 bases and J by 9 bases, 13 bases remained unmatched. Germline CDR1 is SEHNR and CDR2 is FQNEAQ (reference sequence).

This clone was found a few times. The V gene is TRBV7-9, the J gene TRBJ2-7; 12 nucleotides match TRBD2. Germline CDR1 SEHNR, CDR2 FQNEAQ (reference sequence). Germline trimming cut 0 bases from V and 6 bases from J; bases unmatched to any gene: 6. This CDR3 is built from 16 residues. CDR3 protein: CASSLAVTSGRLEQYF. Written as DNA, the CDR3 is TGTGCCAGCAGCTTAGCCGTAACTAGCGGGAGGCTCGAGCAGTACTTC.

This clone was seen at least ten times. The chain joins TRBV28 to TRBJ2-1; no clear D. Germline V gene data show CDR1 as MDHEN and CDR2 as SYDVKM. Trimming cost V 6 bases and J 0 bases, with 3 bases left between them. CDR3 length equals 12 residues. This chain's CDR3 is CASSISYNEQFF. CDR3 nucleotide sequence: TGTGCCAGCAGCATCTCCTACAATGAGCAGTTCTTC.

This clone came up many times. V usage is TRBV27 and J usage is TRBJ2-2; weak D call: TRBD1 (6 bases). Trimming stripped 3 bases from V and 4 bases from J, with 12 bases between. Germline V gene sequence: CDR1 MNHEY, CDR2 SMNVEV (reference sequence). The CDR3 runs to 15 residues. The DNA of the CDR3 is TGTGCCAGCAGTTTGTTGGGACATAGCACCGGGGAGCTGTTTTTT. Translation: CASSLLGHSTGELFF.

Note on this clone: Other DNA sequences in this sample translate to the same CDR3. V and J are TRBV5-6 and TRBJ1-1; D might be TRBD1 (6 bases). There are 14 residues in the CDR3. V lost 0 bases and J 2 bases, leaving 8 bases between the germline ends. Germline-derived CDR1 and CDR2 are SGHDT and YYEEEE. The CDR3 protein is CASSLGTVNTEAFF. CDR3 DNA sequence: TGTGCCAGCAGCTTGGGGACAGTTAACACTGAAGCTTTCTTT.

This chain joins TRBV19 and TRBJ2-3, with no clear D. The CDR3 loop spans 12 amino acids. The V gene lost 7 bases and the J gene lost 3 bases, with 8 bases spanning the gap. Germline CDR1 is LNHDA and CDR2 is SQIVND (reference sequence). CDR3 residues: CASNKGTDTQYF. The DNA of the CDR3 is TGTGCCAGTAATAAGGGAACAGATACGCAGTATTTT.

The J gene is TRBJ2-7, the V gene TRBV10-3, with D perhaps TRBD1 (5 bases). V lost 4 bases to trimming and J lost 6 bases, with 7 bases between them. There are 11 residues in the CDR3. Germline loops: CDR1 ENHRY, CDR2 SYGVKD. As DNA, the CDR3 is TGTGCCATCAGTGCTGACAGCGAGCAGTACTTC. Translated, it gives CAISADSEQYF.

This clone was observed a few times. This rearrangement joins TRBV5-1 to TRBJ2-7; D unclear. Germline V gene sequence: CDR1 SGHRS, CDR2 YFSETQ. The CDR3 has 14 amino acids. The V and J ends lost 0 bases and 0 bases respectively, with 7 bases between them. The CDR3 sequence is CASSLESTSYEQYF. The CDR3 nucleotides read TGCGCCAGCAGCTTGGAGTCTACCTCCTACGAGCAGTACTTC.

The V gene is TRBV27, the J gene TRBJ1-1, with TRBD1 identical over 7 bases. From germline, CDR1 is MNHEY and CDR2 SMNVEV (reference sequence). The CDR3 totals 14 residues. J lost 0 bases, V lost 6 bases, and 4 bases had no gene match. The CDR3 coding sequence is TGTGCCAGCAGGAAGGACAGGATGAACACTGAAGCTTTCTTT. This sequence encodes CASRKDRMNTEAFF.

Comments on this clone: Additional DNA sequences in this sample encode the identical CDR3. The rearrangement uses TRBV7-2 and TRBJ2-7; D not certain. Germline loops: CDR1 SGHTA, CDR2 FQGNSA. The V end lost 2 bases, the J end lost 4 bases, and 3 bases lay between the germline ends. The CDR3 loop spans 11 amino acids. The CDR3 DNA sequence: TGTGCCAGCAGCTTAAGATACGAGCAGTACTTC. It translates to CASSLRYEQYF.

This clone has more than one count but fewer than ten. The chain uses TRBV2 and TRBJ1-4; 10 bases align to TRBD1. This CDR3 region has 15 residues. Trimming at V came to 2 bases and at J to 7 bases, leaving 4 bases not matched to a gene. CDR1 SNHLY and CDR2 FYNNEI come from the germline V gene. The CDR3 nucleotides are TGTGCCAGCAGTGAACGACAGGGGGCTGGTGAAAAACTGTTTTTT. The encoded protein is CASSERQGAGEKLFF. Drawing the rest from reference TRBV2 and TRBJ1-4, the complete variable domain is EPEVTQTPSHQVTQMGQEVILRCVPISNHLYFYWYRQILGQKVEFLVSFYNNEISEKSEIFDDQFSVERPDGSNFTLKIRSTKLEDSAMYFCASSERQGAGEKLFFGSGTQLSVL.

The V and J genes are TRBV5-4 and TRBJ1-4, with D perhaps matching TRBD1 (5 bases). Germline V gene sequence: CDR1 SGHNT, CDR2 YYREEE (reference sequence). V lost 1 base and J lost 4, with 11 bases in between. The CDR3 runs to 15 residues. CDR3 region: CASSLSPGSNEKLFF. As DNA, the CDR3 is TGTGCCAGCAGCTTGTCGCCAGGGAGTAATGAAAAACTGTTTTTT.

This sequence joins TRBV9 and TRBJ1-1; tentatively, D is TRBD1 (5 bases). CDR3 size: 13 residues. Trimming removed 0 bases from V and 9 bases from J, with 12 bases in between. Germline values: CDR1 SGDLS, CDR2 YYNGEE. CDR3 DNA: TGTGCCAGCAGCGTAGGGGGCAGGGCGCAAGCTTTCTTT. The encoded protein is CASSVGGRAQAFF.

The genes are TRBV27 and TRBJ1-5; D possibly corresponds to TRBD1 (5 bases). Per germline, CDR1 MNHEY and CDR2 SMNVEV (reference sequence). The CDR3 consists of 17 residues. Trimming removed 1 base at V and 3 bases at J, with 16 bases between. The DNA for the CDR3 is TGTGCCAGCAGTTTATTCGGGAGACAGAATAACAATCAGCCCCAGCATTTT. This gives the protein CASSLFGRQNNNQPQHF.

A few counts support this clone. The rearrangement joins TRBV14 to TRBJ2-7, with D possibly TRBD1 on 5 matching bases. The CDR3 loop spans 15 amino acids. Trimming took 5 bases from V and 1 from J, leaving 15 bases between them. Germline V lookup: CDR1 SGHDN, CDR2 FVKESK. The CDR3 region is CASSLRPDRSYEQYF. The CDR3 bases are TGTGCCAGCAGCTTAAGACCCGACAGATCCTACGAGCAGTACTTC.

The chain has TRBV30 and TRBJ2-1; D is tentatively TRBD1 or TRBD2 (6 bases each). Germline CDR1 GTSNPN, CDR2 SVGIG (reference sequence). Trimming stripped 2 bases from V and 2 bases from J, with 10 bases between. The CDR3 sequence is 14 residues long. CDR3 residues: CAWSKGGPYNEQFF. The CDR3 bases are TGTGCCTGGAGTAAAGGGGGGCCCTACAATGAGCAGTTCTTC.

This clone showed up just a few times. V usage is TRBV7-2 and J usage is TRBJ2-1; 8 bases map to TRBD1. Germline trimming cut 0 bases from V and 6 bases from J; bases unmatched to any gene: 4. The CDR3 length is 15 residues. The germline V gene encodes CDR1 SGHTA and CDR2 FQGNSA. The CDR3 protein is CASSLAGDRSNEQFF. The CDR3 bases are TGTGCCAGCAGCTTAGCGGGGGACAGGAGCAATGAGCAGTTCTTC.

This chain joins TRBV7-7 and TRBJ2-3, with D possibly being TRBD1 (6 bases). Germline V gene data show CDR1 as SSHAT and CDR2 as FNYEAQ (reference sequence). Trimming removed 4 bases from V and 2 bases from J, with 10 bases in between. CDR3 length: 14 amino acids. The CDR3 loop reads CASSSGQTTDTQYF. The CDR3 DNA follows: TGTGCCAGCAGCTCCGGACAGACCACAGATACGCAGTATTTT.

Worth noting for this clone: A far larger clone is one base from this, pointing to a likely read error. The CDR3 bases are TGCAGGGCTGCAGGGAATCAGCCCCAGCATTTT. Its protein is CRAAGNQPQHF. This chain links TRBV20-1 with TRBJ1-5, with D perhaps TRBD1 (5 bases). The length of the CDR3 is 11 residues. Germline V lookup: CDR1 DFQATT, CDR2 SNEGSKA (reference sequence).

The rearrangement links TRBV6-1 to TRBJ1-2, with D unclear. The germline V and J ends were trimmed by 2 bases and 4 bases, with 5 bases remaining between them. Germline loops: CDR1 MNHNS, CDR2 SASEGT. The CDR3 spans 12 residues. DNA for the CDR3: TGTGCCAGCAGTGAACGGACCTATGGCTACACCTTC. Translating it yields CASSERTYGYTF.

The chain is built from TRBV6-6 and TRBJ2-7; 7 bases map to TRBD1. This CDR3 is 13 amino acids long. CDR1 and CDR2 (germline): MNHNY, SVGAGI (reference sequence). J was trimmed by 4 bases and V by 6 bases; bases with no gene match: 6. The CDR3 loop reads CASSYDREYEQYF. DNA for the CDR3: TGTGCCAGCAGCTATGACAGGGAATACGAGCAGTACTTC.

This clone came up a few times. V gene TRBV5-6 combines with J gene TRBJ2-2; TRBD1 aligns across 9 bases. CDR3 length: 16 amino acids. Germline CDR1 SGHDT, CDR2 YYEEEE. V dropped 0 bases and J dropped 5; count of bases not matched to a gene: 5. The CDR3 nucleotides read TGTGCCAGCAGCTTGGAGGGACAGGGTTCAACCGGGGAGCTGTTTTTT. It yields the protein CASSLEGQGSTGELFF.

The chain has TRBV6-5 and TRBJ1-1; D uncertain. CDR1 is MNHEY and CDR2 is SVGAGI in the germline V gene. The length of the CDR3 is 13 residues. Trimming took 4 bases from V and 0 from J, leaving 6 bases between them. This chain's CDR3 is CASSLKMNTEAFF. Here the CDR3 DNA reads TGTGCCAGCAGTTTAAAGATGAACACTGAAGCTTTCTTT.

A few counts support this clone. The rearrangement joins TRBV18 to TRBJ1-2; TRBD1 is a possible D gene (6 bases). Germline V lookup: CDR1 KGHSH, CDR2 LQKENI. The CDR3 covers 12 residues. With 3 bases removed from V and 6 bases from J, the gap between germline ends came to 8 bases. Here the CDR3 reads CASSPDRHGYTF. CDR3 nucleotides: TGTGCCAGCTCACCGGACAGACATGGCTACACCTTC.

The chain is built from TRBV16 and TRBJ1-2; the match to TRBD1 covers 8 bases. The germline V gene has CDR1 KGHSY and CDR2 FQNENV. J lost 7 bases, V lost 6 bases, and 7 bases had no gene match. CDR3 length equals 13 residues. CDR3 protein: CASSPDRVSGYTF. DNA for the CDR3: TGTGCCAGCAGTCCGGACAGGGTTTCTGGCTACACCTTC.

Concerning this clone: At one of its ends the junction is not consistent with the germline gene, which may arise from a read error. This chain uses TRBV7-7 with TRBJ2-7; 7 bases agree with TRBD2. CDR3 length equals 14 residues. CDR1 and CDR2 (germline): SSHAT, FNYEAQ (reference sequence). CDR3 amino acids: CASSRGENSYEQYF. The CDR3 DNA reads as TGTGCTAGCAGCCGGGGGGAAAATTCCTACGAGCAGTACTTC.